This TCR beta chain was sequenced during a study of blood T cell repertoires in COVID-19. About the study: T cells, B-cell-depleted T cells, or PBMCs provided the cDNA or gDNA that served as material.

As handled by the study authors: Estimation of nucleated cell counts relied on the amplification of reference gene primers. The repertoire was sequenced with immunoSEQ multiplex PCR; TCRdb's copy has only in-frame clones and lacks some. V, J and clone size were drawn from that table, and D and trimming were deduced from the DNA. The data show about 150,000 clones, 85% to 90% seen once. V lost 6 bases, J lost 4 bases, and 13 bases stayed unmatched. The CDR3 runs 19 residues. Germline loops: CDR1 ENHRY, CDR2 SYGVKD. The source of this sequence is a woman aged 40 to 55 with acute or convalescent COVID-19. Sequencing was carried out using peripheral blood. The chain recombines TRBV10-3 with TRBJ2-1; TRBD2 agrees at 15 bases. The CDR3 protein is CAIRSGLAGGPLTYNEQFF. The CDR3 DNA is TGTGCCATCAGATCGGGACTAGCGGGAGGACCGTTAACTTACAATGAGCAGTTCTTC.